This TCR beta chain was sequenced in a study of technical replicates of blood from a few donors. This CDR3 has 14 amino acids. Per germline, CDR1 MNHNS and CDR2 SASEGT. V was pared by 5 bases and J by 3 bases, with 6 bases of the junction left unmatched. Clones were read by immunoSEQ multiplex PCR, and TCRdb kept only the in-frame ones, dropping some. The sample records about 84,000 clones, about 98% being singletons. The sample consisted of T cells isolated from PBMCs. The origin of this receptor is a human donor in good health. The chain links TRBV6-1 to TRBJ1-1; TRBD1 matches 7 bases. The CDR3 is CASSLKGADTEAFF. As DNA, the CDR3 is TGTGCCAGCAGTCTGAAGGGGGCCGACACTGAAGCTTTCTTT.